This T cell receptor beta chain was observed in a study of blood T cell repertoires in COVID-19. Sequencing was performed with immunoSEQ multiplex PCR; in TCRdb, only in-frame clones are kept and a portion is missing. The table shows around 200,000 clones, with around 83% occurring only once. J lost 0 bases, V lost 2 bases, and 8 bases had no gene match. The CDR3 spans 19 residues. Germline V lookup: CDR1 SGHNT, CDR2 YYREEE (reference sequence). This clone came up once. The chain carries TRBV5-4 and TRBJ2-3, with 14 bases matching TRBD2. The sequence was collected from a woman older than 75 with acute or convalescent COVID-19. The sample taken for sequencing was peripheral blood. CDR3 residues: CASSFGTSGRIMSTDTQYF. Here the CDR3 DNA reads TGTGCCAGCAGCTTCGGGACTAGCGGGAGAATAATGAGCACAGATACGCAGTATTTT. The complete variable domain, with remaining parts taken from reference TRBV5-4 and TRBJ2-3, reads ETGVTQSPTHLIKTRGQQVTLRCSSQSGHNTVSWYQQALGQGPQFIFQYYREEENGRGNFPPRFSGLQFPNYSSELNVNALELDDSALYLCASSFGTSGRIMSTDTQYFGPGTRLTVL.